This section outlines one T cell receptor beta chain sequence together with its context. Its target is not known. The entry originates in a study of cytomegalovirus exposure and HLA in healthy donors. Study findings and constraints: Previously analyzed data showed that most TCR beta V segments were productive at a frequency of about 87% or about 30%. Accounts indicate the classifier identified cytomegalovirus status with strong specificity and sensitivity.

13 Jbeta primers and 60 Vbeta primers were used for the PCR. Sequencing used immunoSEQ multiplex PCR; TCRdb keeps in-frame clones, though not all of them. The repertoire has 150,000 to 200,000 clones, around 80% of them found once; the top ten carry about 1.3%. The V gene's germline CDR1 is SGDLS and CDR2 YYNGEE. V lost 4 bases to trimming and J lost 2 bases; unmatched junction nucleotides: 5. The CDR3 extends over 16 amino acids. The rearrangement joins TRBV9 to TRBJ2-2, with 10 bases matching TRBD2. The source of this sequence is a girl under 18 in good health and CMV-seropositive. The sequencing input was PBMCs. The DNA of the CDR3 is TGTGCCAGCAGCAGCTGGACTAGCGGAAACACCGGGGAGCTGTTTTTT. It yields the protein CASSSWTSGNTGELFF.